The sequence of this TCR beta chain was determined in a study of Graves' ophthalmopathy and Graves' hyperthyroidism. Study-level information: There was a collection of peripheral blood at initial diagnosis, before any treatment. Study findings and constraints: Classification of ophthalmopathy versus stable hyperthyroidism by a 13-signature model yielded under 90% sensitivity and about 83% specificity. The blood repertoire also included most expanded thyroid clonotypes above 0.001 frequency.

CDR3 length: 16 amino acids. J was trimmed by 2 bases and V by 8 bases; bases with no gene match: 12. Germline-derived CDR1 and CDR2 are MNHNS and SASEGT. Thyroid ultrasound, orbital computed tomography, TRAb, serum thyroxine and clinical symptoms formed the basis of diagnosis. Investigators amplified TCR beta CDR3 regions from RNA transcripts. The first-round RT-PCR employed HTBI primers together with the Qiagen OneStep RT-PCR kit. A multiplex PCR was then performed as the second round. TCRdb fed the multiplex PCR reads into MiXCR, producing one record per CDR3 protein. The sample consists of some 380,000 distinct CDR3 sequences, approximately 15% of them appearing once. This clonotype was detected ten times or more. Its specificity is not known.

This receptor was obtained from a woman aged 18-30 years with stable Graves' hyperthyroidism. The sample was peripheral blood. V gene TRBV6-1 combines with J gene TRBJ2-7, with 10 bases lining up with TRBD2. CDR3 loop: CASDRGTSVIPYEQYF. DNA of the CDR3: TGTGCCAGCGATCGAGGGACTAGCGTAATCCCCTACGAGCAGTACTTC.